One and the same sample provided the 4 T cell receptor beta chains below, sequenced in a study of OX40 agonist ivuxolimab in advanced cancers. TCRdb's table, derived via immunoSEQ multiplex PCR, lists solely in-frame clones and lacks some. The data contain 15,000 to 25,000 clones, approximately 77% of them seen just once; the ten biggest clones take up 18%. The input for sequencing was CD4+ or CD8+ T cells sorted from blood, taken in a trial of the OX40 agonist ivuxolimab. The receptor source for this set is an adult with an advanced solid tumor such as melanoma, head and neck, liver or kidney cancer.

The chain recombines TRBV6-5 with TRBJ2-7; the D gene is possibly TRBD2 (5 bases). The CDR3 runs to 14 residues. Trimming stripped 6 bases from V and 0 bases from J, with 12 bases between. The germline V gene has CDR1 MNHEY and CDR2 SVGAGI. As DNA, the CDR3 is TGTGCCAGCAGCTTGAGCGGTAGCTCCTACGAGCAGTACTTC. Its translation: CASSLSGSSYEQYF.

V usage is TRBV5-4 and J usage is TRBJ2-2; a weak D match, TRBD1 (5 bases). Per germline, CDR1 SGHNT and CDR2 YYREEE (reference sequence). V lost 4 bases and J lost 6, with 16 bases in between. The CDR3 runs to 15 residues. CDR3 DNA sequence: TGTGCCAGCAGCACGAGTCAGGGTCTTTCCGGGGAGCTGTTTTTT. Its protein product is CASSTSQGLSGELFF.

V gene TRBV6-5 combines with J gene TRBJ1-1; no definite D call. This CDR3 region has 13 residues. Germline V CDR1 and CDR2: MNHEY, SVGAGI. V lost 2 bases, J lost 9 bases, and 13 bases lay in between. CDR3 sequence reads: CASSYEKGRQAFF. The CDR3 bases are TGTGCCAGCAGTTACGAGAAGGGAAGGCAAGCTTTCTTT.

V and J are TRBV2 and TRBJ2-3; 9 bases align to TRBD1. Trimming took 8 bases from V and 7 from J; bases not matched to a gene: 10. Germline loops: CDR1 SNHLY, CDR2 FYNNEI. This CDR3 comprises 14 residues. The CDR3 DNA reads TGTGCCAGCGGACAGGGGATCGGCGAGAATACGCAGTATTTT. Amino acid sequence: CASGQGIGENTQYF.